This TCR beta chain was captured in a study of blood T cell repertoires in COVID-19. Study-wide context: Samples taken during acute and convalescent COVID-19 were collected in the United States, Italy and Spain. PBMCs, B-cell-depleted T cells, or T cells provided the cDNA or gDNA that made up the material.

This CDR3 has 16 amino acids. Germline V gene data show CDR1 as SNHLY and CDR2 as FYNNEI. J lost 4 bases, V lost 7 bases, and 12 bases had no gene match. Only in-frame clones appear in the TCRdb table, and some are missing; sequencing was by immunoSEQ multiplex PCR. The data hold about 150,000 clones, with approximately 80% observed a single time. The chain couples TRBV2 to TRBJ2-3; 9 bases are a match to TRBD1. Sample: peripheral blood. This clonotype originated in a man between 65 and 79 years old with acute or convalescent COVID-19. The CDR3 loop is CASTAGQGWSPDTQYF. The CDR3 DNA is TGTGCCAGCACCGCGGGACAGGGTTGGTCCCCAGATACGCAGTATTTT.